The rows below give T cell receptor beta chains drawn from one sample of a study of control samples from healthy donors and cancer patients. Some clones are missing from TCRdb's copy, which holds only in-frame ones; the method was immunoSEQ multiplex PCR. The sample data list fewer than 200,000 clones. Sequenced material: blood. The receptor set was obtained from a woman between 25 and 40 years old in good health. Both conserved end residues are trimmed from each CDR3.

j_call | v_call | cdr3_aa
TRBJ1-5 | TRBV7-8 | ASSPQVTGRNQPQH
TRBJ1-5 | TRBV5-1 | ASSGGGDFSNQPQH
TRBJ1-1 | TRBV6-4 | ASRVGTNTEAF
TRBJ2-7 | TRBV7-2 | ASSLRGRGPYEQY
TRBJ1-2 | TRBV28 | ASSLSSPLSDYGYT
TRBJ2-3 | TRBV27 | ASSRDGGTDTQY
TRBJ2-7 | TRBV14 | ASTEAGVPSEQY
TRBJ2-5 | TRBV7-8 | ASSLEIGLVQETQY
TRBJ1-6 | TRBV5-1 | ASSLSRGRNSPLH
TRBJ1-1 | TRBV28 | ASSPGQADTEAF
TRBJ1-1 | TRBV2 | ASSQTRVDANTEAF
TRBJ2-1 | TRBV6-5 | ASSFRALGSNEQF
TRBJ2-1 | TRBV29-1 | SVARDIIFTYRPYEQF
TRBJ2-1 | TRBV6-5 | ASSGSGTSYNEQF
TRBJ1-5 | TRBV10-3 | AISGTGDQPQH
TRBJ1-5 | TRBV27 | ASSPRQGAQPQH
TRBJ1-2 | TRBV6-1 | ASSVRSGLRSGNYGYT
TRBJ1-2 | TRBV3-1/TRBV3-2 | ASSQDKGAGGYT
TRBJ2-3 | TRBV7-9 | ASSHPGQATDTQY
TRBJ1-6 | TRBV11-2 | ASSPGGRGSPLH
TRBJ2-3 | TRBV4-1 | ASSQVGSAADTQY
TRBJ1-2 | TRBV4-1 | ASSQDRPRGGYGYT
TRBJ2-7 | TRBV7-8 | ASSSSGTAGDEQY
TRBJ2-7 | TRBV18 | ASSRGAVTYEQY
TRBJ1-3 | TRBV7-8 | ASSPRGGNPFSGNTIY
TRBJ1-2 | TRBV2 | ACAGGPYGYT